This T cell receptor (beta chain) derives from a study of beta chain features in type 1 diabetes. Study findings and constraints: Small HLA sub-analyses could not settle whether HLA shapes TCRB rearrangement. Relative to healthy donors, patients appeared to have naive, central memory and Treg TCRB repertoires that were more similar.

Purity (above 95%) was reached by all sorted populations. Concerning this clone: Its antigen is as yet unknown.

After removal of 5 bases from V and 2 bases from J, the junction contained 7 bases not matched to a gene. Germline-derived CDR1 and CDR2 are SQVTM and ANQGSEA. The CDR3 is 15 amino acids. Expressed TCRB transcripts were sequenced because the isolated RNA had all been reverse transcribed beforehand. Profiled with immunoSEQ multiplex PCR; TCRdb holds only in-frame clones, not every one. The table lists hundreds of thousands of clones, around 68% of them singletons. The receptor was derived from a young man in good health. Sequenced input: naive CD4+ T cells from blood. The J gene is TRBJ2-3, the V gene TRBV29-1; TRBD2 agrees at 10 bases. CDR3 coding DNA: TGCAGCGTTCCACTGAGCGGGAGGGCCACAGATACGCAGTATTTT. Its translation: CSVPLSGRATDTQYF.